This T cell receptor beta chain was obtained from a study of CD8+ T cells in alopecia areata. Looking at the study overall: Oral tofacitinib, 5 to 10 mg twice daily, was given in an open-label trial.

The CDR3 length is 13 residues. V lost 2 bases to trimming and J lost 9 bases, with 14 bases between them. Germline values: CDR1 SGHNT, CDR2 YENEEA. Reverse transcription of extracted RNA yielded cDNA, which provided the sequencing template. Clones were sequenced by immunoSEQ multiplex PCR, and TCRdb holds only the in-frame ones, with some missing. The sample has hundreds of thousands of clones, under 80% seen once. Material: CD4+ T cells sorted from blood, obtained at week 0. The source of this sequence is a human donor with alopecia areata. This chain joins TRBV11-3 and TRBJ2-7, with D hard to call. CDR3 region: CASSLPPPSRQYF. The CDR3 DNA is TGTGCCAGCAGCTTACCCCCGCCGAGCAGGCAGTACTTC.